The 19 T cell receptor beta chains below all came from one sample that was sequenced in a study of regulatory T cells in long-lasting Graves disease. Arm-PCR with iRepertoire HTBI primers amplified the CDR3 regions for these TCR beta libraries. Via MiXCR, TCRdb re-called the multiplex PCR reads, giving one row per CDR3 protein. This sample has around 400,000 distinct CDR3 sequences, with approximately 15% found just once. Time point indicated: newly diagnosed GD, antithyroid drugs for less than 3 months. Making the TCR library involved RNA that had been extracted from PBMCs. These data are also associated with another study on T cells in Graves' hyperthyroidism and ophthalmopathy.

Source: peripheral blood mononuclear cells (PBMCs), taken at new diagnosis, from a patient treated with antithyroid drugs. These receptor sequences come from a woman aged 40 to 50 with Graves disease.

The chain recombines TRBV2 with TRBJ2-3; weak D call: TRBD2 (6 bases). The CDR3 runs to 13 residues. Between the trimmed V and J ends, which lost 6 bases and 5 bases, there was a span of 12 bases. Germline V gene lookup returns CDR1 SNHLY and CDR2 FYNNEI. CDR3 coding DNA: TGTGCCAGCAGAAGACCAGCGGGAGATACGCAGTATTTT. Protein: CASRRPAGDTQYF.

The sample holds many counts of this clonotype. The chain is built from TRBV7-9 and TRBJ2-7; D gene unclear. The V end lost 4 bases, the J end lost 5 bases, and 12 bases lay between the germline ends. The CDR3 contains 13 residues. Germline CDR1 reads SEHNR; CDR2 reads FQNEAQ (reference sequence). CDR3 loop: CASSSPFSDEQYF. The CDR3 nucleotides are TGTGCCAGCAGCTCCCCTTTCTCGGACGAGCAGTACTTC.

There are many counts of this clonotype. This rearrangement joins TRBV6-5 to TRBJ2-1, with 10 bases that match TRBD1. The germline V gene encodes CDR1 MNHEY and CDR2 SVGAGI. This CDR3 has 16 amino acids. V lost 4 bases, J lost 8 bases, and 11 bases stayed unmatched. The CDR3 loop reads CASSFILGQGMDEQFF. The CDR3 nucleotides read TGTGCCAGCAGTTTCATCCTGGGACAGGGGATGGATGAGCAGTTCTTC.

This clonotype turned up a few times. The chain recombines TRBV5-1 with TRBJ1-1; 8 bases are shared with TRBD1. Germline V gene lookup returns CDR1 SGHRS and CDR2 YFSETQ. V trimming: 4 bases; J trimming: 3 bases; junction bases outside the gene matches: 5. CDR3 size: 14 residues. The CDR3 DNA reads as TGCGCCAGCAGCATCCAGACAGGGGACACTGAAGCTTTCTTT. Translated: CASSIQTGDTEAFF.

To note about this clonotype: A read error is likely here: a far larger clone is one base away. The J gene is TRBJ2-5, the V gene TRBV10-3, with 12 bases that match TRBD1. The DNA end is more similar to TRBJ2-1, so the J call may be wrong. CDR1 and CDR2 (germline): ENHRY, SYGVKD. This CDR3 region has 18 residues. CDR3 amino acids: CAISPGTGGALIYNEQFF. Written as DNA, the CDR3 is TGTGCCATCAGTCCCGGGACAGGGGGCGCATTGATCTACAATGAGCAGTTCTTC.

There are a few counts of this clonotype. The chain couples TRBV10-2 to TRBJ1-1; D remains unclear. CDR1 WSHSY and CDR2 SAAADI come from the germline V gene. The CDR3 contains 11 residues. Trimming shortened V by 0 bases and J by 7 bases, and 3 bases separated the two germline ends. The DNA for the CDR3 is TGCGCCAGCAGTGAGTCGGGTGAAGCTTTCTTT. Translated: CASSESGEAFF.

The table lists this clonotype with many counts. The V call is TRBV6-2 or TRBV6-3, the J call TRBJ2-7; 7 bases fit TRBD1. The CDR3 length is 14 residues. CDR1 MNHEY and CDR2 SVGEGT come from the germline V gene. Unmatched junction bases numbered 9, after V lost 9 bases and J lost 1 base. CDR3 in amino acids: CASQNRDRSYEQYF. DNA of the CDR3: TGTGCCAGTCAGAACCGGGACAGATCCTACGAGCAGTACTTC.

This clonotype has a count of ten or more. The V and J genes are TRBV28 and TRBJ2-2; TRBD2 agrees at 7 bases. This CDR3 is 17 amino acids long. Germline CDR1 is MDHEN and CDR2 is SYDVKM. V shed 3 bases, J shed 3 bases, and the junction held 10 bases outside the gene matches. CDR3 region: CASSFQERELDTGELFF. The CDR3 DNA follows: TGTGCCAGCAGTTTTCAGGAGCGGGAATTAGACACCGGGGAGCTGTTTTTT.

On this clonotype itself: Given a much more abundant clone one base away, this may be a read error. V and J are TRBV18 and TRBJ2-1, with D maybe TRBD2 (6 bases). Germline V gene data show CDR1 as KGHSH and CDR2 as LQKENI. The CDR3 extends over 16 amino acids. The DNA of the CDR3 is TGTGCCAGCTCACCCAGGGCTAGCGTGGCCTACAATGAGCAGCTCTTC. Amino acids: CASSPRASVAYNEQLF.

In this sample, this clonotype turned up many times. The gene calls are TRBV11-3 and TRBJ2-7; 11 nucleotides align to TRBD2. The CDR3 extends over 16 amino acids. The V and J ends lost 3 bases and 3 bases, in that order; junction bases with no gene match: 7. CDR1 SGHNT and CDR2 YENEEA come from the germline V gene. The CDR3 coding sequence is TGTGCCAGCAGCTTCAGCGGGACTAGCGGAAACTACGAGCAGTACTTC. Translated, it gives CASSFSGTSGNYEQYF.

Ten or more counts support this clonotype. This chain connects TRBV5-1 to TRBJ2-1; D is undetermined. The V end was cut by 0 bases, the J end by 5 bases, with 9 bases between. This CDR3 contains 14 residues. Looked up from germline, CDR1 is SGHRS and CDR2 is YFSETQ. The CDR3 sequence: CASSLAGVNNEQFF. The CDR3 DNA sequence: TGCGCCAGCAGCTTGGCCGGCGTTAACAATGAGCAGTTCTTC.

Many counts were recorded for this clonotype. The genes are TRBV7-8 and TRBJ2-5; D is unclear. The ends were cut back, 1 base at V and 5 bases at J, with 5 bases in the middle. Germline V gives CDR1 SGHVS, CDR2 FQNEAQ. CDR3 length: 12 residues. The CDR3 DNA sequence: TGTGCCAGCAGCTTAGGCTGGGAGACCCAGTACTTC. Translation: CASSLGWETQYF.

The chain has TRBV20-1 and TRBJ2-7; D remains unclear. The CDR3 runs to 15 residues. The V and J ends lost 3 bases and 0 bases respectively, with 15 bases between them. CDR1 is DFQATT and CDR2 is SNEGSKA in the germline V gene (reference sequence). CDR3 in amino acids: CSARARIGNSYEQYF. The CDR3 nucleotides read TGCAGTGCTAGGGCACGAATTGGGAACTCCTACGAGCAGTACTTC.

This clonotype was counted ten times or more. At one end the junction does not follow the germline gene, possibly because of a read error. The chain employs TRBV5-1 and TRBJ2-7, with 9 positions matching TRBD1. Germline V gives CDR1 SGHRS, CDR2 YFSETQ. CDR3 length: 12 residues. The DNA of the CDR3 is TGTGCCAGCAGCCTGACAGGGGGCGAGCAGTACTTC. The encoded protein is CASSLTGGEQYF.

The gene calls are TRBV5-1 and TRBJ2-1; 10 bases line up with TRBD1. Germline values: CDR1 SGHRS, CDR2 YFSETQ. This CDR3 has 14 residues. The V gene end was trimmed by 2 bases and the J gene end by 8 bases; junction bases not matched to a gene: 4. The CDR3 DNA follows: TGCGCCAGCAGCTTTCGCGGGACAGGGGATGAGCAGTTCTTC. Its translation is CASSFRGTGDEQFF.

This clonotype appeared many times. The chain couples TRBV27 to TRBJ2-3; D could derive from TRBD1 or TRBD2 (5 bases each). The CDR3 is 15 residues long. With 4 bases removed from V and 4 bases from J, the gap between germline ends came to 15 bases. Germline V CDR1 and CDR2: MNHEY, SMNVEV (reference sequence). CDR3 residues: CASSSQGTPSDTQYF. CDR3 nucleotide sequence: TGTGCCAGCAGTTCTCAAGGGACCCCGTCAGATACGCAGTATTTT.

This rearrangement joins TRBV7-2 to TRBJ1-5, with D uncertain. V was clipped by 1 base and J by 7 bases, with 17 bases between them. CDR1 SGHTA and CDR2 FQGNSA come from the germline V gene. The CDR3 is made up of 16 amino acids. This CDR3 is CASSLGRATALQPQHF. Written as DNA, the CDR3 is TGTGCCAGCAGCTTAGGGAGGGCAACGGCTTTGCAGCCCCAGCATTTT. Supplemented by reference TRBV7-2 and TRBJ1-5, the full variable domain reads GAGVSQSPSNKVTEKGKDVELRCDPISGHTALYWYRQSLGQGLEFLIYFQGNSAPDKSGLPSDRFSAERTGGSVSTLTIQRTQQEDSAVYLCASSLGRATALQPQHFGDGTRLSIL.

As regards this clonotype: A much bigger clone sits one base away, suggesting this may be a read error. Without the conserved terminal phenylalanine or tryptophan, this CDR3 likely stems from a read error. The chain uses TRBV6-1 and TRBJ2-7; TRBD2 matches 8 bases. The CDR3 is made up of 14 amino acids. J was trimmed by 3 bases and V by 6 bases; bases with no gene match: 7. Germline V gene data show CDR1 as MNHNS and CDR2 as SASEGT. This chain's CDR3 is CASRPASGLYEQYL. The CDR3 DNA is TGTGCCAGCAGGCCCGCTAGCGGGCTCTACGAGCAGTACCTC.

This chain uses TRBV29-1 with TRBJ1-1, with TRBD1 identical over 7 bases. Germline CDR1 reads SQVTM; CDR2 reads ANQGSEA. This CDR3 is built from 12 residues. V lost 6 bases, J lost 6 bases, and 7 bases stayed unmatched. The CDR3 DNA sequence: TGCAGCGTCACAAACAGGGGTTCTGAAGCTTTCTTT. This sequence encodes CSVTNRGSEAFF.